This T cell receptor beta chain was captured by sequencing in a study of T cells in narcolepsy. Findings and caveats of the study: Blood of same and different patients, but not healthy controls, reportedly held recurring autoreactive clonotypes. HCRT-specific and TRIB2-specific autoreactive clonotypes appeared among same-patient CSF and blood CD4+ clonotypes.

Data came from immunoSEQ multiplex PCR; TCRdb stores just in-frame clones and leaves some out. Of 25,000 to 40,000 clones listed, 90% are singletons. On this clone itself: Its cognate antigen is unknown. Within the sample, other DNA sequences also encode this same CDR3.

The sequencing input was CD45RA- memory CD4+ T cells from PBMCs. The origin of this receptor is a human donor with narcolepsy.

CDR3 region: CASSYSGAYGYTF. CDR3 in DNA: TGTGCCAGCAGTTACTCGGGAGCTTATGGCTACACCTTC. V and J are TRBV6-5 and TRBJ1-2; D not certain. CDR1 and CDR2 from the germline V gene are MNHEY and SVGAGI. The CDR3 covers 13 residues. V was cut by 0 bases and J by 5 bases, with 7 bases left in between.